The rows below give T cell receptor beta chains drawn from one sample of a study of preoperative IRX-2 immunotherapy in early breast cancer. The protocol was immunoSEQ multiplex PCR, while the TCRdb copy is restricted to in-frame clones and leaves out a portion. The sample has roughly 99,000 clones; approximately 90% are singletons. Sequenced here: tumor tissue, sampled after IRX-2 immunotherapy. Every receptor here comes from a human donor with breast cancer. Each CDR3 is given with its conserved first and last residue. The D gene is left open where the match is weak. A row's size may be missing; if present it is once, few, many or a size class.

D: NA
size: NA
J: TRBJ2-6
V: TRBV19
DNA: TGTGCCAGTAGTCCCCGCTCTGGGGCCAACGTCCTGACTTTC
CDR3: CASSPRSGANVLTF

D: NA
size: NA
J: TRBJ2-1
V: TRBV19
DNA: TGTGCCAGTAGTCCCTCCTTGGGACTCTCCTACAATGAGCAGTTCTTC
CDR3: CASSPSLGLSYNEQFF

D: TRBD1
size: NA
J: TRBJ2-3
V: TRBV5-1
DNA: TGCGCCAGCAGCTTACAGGGGGATAGCACAGATACGCAGTATTTT
CDR3: CASSLQGDSTDTQYF

D: NA
size: NA
J: TRBJ1-4
V: TRBV12-2
DNA: TGTGCCAGTATCTCGGAGGACTTAACTAATGAAAAACTGTTTTTT
CDR3: CASISEDLTNEKLFF

D: NA
size: NA
J: TRBJ2-3
V: TRBV28
DNA: TGTGCCAGCACCGGGGGCATCACAGATACGCAGTATTTT
CDR3: CASTGGITDTQYF

D: NA
size: NA
J: TRBJ2-3
V: TRBV6-8
DNA: TGTGCCAGCAGTTACTCGGAGGAGGCAGATACGCAGTATTTT
CDR3: CASSYSEEADTQYF

D: NA
size: NA
J: TRBJ1-2
V: TRBV15
DNA: TGTGCCACCAGAAAAGATATGGCGGGAAACTATGGCTACACCTTC
CDR3: CATRKDMAGNYGYTF

D: TRBD2
size: NA
J: TRBJ2-7
V: TRBV11-3
DNA: TGTGCCAGCAGCTCTTCGCGCCAGGAGCCCCTAGCGGGAGTTCAAGAGCAGTACTTC
CDR3: CASSSSRQEPLAGVQEQYF

D: TRBD1
size: NA
J: TRBJ2-2
V: TRBV18
DNA: TGTGCCAGCTCATCGCGACGGGGACAGGGGAGGACCGGGGAGCTGTTTTTT
CDR3: CASSSRRGQGRTGELFF

D: TRBD1
size: many
J: TRBJ2-2
V: TRBV10-2
DNA: TGCGCCAGCAGGCTTACAGGGGGGACCGGGGAGCTGTTTTTT
CDR3: CASRLTGGTGELFF

D: TRBD2
size: NA
J: TRBJ2-7
V: TRBV5-1
DNA: TGCGCCAGCAGCTCGGGGACTAGCGGGAGGGTAACCTACGAGCAGTACTTC
CDR3: CASSSGTSGRVTYEQYF

D: NA
size: NA
J: TRBJ2-2
V: TRBV12-5
DNA: TGTGCTAGTGGTTCGGTAAACACCGGGGAGCTGTTTTTT
CDR3: CASGSVNTGELFF

D: NA
size: NA
J: TRBJ1-5
V: TRBV6-8
DNA: TGTGCCAGCAGTTACGCCTCTCGGTCCCCACCAAGTAGCAATCAGCCCCAGCATTTT
CDR3: CASSYASRSPPSSNQPQHF

D: TRBD2
size: NA
J: TRBJ2-7
V: TRBV28
DNA: TGTGCCAGCAGTTTCAGAACTAGCGGTACCTACTCCTACGAGCAGTACTTC
CDR3: CASSFRTSGTYSYEQYF

D: NA
size: once
J: TRBJ1-5
V: TRBV19
DNA: TGTGCCAGTAGTACCCTTAGGACAACTAGCAATCAGCCCCAGCATTTT
CDR3: CASSTLRTTSNQPQHF

D: NA
size: few
J: TRBJ1-2
V: TRBV6-8
DNA: TGTGCCCTCAAAGGCCAGGGTGGTAACTATGGCTACACCTTC
CDR3: CALKGQGGNYGYTF

D: NA
size: NA
J: TRBJ1-5
V: TRBV19
DNA: TGTGCCACCGCGGGGATTCATAGCAATCAGCCCCAGCATTTT
CDR3: CATAGIHSNQPQHF

D: NA
size: NA
J: TRBJ2-7
V: TRBV28
DNA: TGTGCCAGCAGTTCCGATGACAGGGAGCAGTACTTC
CDR3: CASSSDDREQYF

D: NA
size: NA
J: TRBJ1-1
V: TRBV7-7
DNA: TGTGCCAGCAGCTTGGCCGCCAGGAAATACACTGAAGCTTTCTTT
CDR3: CASSLAARKYTEAFF

D: TRBD1
size: NA
J: TRBJ1-1
V: TRBV6-8
DNA: TGTGCCAGCAGTTATGACAGGGCCCTTGAAGCTTTCTTT
CDR3: CASSYDRALEAFF

D: NA
size: NA
J: TRBJ1-1
V: TRBV29-1
DNA: TGCAGCGTTGCGGTCGGGAACACTGAAGCTTTCTTT
CDR3: CSVAVGNTEAFF

D: NA
size: NA
J: TRBJ2-1
V: TRBV5-1
DNA: TGCGCCAGCAGCCCGAATTCAGGGGGGTCCTACAATGAGCAGTTCTTC
CDR3: CASSPNSGGSYNEQFF

D: NA
size: NA
J: TRBJ2-7
V: TRBV14
DNA: TGTGCCAGCAGCCGGGCCGGTAAGACAGCCTACGAGCAGTACTTC
CDR3: CASSRAGKTAYEQYF

D: NA
size: NA
J: TRBJ2-3
V: TRBV10-2
DNA: TGCGCCAGCAGTGAAACCAGTCCACCAGATACGCAGTATTTT
CDR3: CASSETSPPDTQYF

D: NA
size: NA
J: TRBJ1-1
V: TRBV18
DNA: TGTGCCAGCTCACCACCCGGGCCGAACACTGAAGCTTTCTTT
CDR3: CASSPPGPNTEAFF

D: TRBD1
size: NA
J: TRBJ1-5
V: TRBV19
DNA: TGTGCCAGTAGTCCCCGGGACAGGGAACTCCTTCAGCCCCAGCATTTT
CDR3: CASSPRDRELLQPQHF

D: TRBD2
size: NA
J: TRBJ2-1
V: TRBV28
DNA: TGTGCCAGCAGTCGGATGGGACTAGCCTTAGGCAATGAGCAGTTCTTC
CDR3: CASSRMGLALGNEQFF

D: NA
size: NA
J: TRBJ2-3
V: TRBV14
DNA: TGTGCCAGCAGCCAAGCGGAGGGCATCCGCACAGATACGCAGTATTTT
CDR3: CASSQAEGIRTDTQYF

D: TRBD1
size: NA
J: TRBJ1-2
V: TRBV6-8
DNA: TGTGCCAGCAGTAGGGGGACAGACGGCTACACCTTC
CDR3: CASSRGTDGYTF

D: NA
size: NA
J: TRBJ2-1
V: TRBV19
DNA: TGTGCCAGTAGTATAGAGGGAATGGGCACGAGCTCCTACAATGAGCAGTTCTTC
CDR3: CASSIEGMGTSSYNEQFF

D: TRBD1
size: NA
J: TRBJ2-5
V: TRBV7-4
DNA: TGTGCTAGCAGCCGGGGACAGTCGGAGACCCAGTACTTC
CDR3: CASSRGQSETQYF

D: NA
size: NA
J: TRBJ2-1
V: TRBV14
DNA: TGTGCCAGCAGCCAGTTAAGCCACAGCTCCTACAATGAGCAGTTCTTC
CDR3: CASSQLSHSSYNEQFF

D: NA
size: NA
J: TRBJ1-5
V: TRBV19
DNA: TGTGCCAGTAGTATCCCCGGGGGGGCCAACAATCAGCCCCAGCATTTT
CDR3: CASSIPGGANNQPQHF

D: TRBD1
size: NA
J: TRBJ2-5
V: TRBV5-1
DNA: TGCGCCAGCAGTGAGACAGGGTCACGAGAGACCCAGTACTTC
CDR3: CASSETGSRETQYF

D: TRBD2
size: NA
J: TRBJ2-1
V: TRBV7-6
DNA: TGTGCCAGCAGCCCGCCGGGGGGACCCCCTAGGAATGAGCAGTTCTTC
CDR3: CASSPPGGPPRNEQFF

D: TRBD1
size: NA
J: TRBJ1-3
V: TRBV5-1
DNA: TGCGCCAGCAGCTTGGAGACAGGGTTCTCTGGAAACACCATATATTTT
CDR3: CASSLETGFSGNTIYF

D: NA
size: NA
J: TRBJ2-7
V: TRBV14
DNA: TGTGCCAGCAGCCATGACCGGGGACACGATTCCTACGAGCAGTACTTC
CDR3: CASSHDRGHDSYEQYF

D: NA
size: NA
J: TRBJ2-1
V: TRBV19
DNA: TGTGCCAGTAGTATCCAAGCGGGTCAGAGCTCCTACAATGAGCAGTTCTTC
CDR3: CASSIQAGQSSYNEQFF

D: NA
size: NA
J: TRBJ2-7
V: TRBV28
DNA: TGTGCCAGCACTCAGTCAACCTACGAGCAGTACTTC
CDR3: CASTQSTYEQYF

D: NA
size: NA
J: TRBJ2-2
V: TRBV15
DNA: TGTGCCACCAGCAGAGATCAAGATGGCGGGTCCGGGGAGCTGTTTTTT
CDR3: CATSRDQDGGSGELFF

D: NA
size: once
J: TRBJ1-2
V: TRBV28
DNA: TGTGCCAGCAGTCCTGGACCCTATGGCTACACCTTC
CDR3: CASSPGPYGYTF

D: TRBD2
size: NA
J: TRBJ2-1
V: TRBV6-8
DNA: TGTGCCAGCAGTCTTCTCCCCGGGACTAGTACATTCGATGAGCAGTTCTTC
CDR3: CASSLLPGTSTFDEQFF